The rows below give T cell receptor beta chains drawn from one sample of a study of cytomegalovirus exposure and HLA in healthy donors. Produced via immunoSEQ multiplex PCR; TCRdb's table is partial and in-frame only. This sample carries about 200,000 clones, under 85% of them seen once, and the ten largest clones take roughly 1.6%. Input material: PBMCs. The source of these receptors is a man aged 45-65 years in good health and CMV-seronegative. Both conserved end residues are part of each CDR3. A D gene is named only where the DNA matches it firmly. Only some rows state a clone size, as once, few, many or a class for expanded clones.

TGCGCCAGCAGCATCCGACAGGGGATTATGGATGGCTACACCTTC	CASSIRQGIMDGYTF	.	TRBD1	TRBV5-1	TRBJ1-2
TGTGCCAGCACACAGCGGGAGGAGCACTACGAGCAGTACTTC	CASTQREEHYEQYF	.	TRBD2	TRBV6-6	TRBJ2-7
TGCGCCAGCAGCCAAGCCGACAGGGTTAGGACTGAAGCTTTCTTT	CASSQADRVRTEAFF	.	TRBD1	TRBV4-1	TRBJ1-1
TGTGCCAGCAGCGCCCACAGGGCCCCGAACACCGGGGAGCTGTTTTTT	CASSAHRAPNTGELFF	.	.	TRBV7-3	TRBJ2-2
TGTGCCAGTAGTACCCGACAGGGGGCGTACAATGAGCAGTTCTTC	CASSTRQGAYNEQFF	.	TRBD1	TRBV19	TRBJ2-1
TGTGCCAGCAGTTCCACAGTCTTCTCTGGGGCCAACGTCCTGACTTTC	CASSSTVFSGANVLTF	.	.	TRBV27	TRBJ2-6
TGTGCCAGTAGTATAGGATGGATTGAGGCTGAAGCTTTCTTT	CASSIGWIEAEAFF	once	.	TRBV19	TRBJ1-1
TGTGCCAGCTCGGACAGGGGAGGAAAACTGTTTTTT	CASSDRGGKLFF	.	TRBD1	TRBV6-5	TRBJ1-4
TGTGCCAGCAGTTTCCAGGATAGCAATCAGCCCCAGCATTTT	CASSFQDSNQPQHF	.	.	TRBV6-1	TRBJ1-5
TGTGCCAGCAGCTTAGACCGGCTAGCGAGGAGGGAGACCCAGTACTTC	CASSLDRLARRETQYF	.	.	TRBV11-2	TRBJ2-5
TGTGCCAGCACCCCCACGGGAGTCCCTTACGAGCAGTACTTC	CASTPTGVPYEQYF	.	.	TRBV25-1	TRBJ2-7
TGTGCCAGCACCAGTCCTGTTTATGAGCAGTTCTTC	CASTSPVYEQFF	.	.	TRBV6-5	TRBJ2-1
TGCGCCAGCAGCCATCCGGGACAGGGCTACGAGCAGTACTTC	CASSHPGQGYEQYF	.	TRBD1	TRBV4-1	TRBJ2-7
TGTGCCAGCAGCCCGAGGACAGGAGAGTATGGCTACACCTTC	CASSPRTGEYGYTF	.	TRBD1	TRBV6-5	TRBJ1-2
TGTGCCAGCAGCCCATATAACCTATGGGGACTAGCCAAAAACATTCAGTACTTC	CASSPYNLWGLAKNIQYF	.	.	TRBV7-2	TRBJ2-4
TGCGCCAGCAGTCAATCGGAGTACGGGGAGACCCAGTACTTC	CASSQSEYGETQYF	.	.	TRBV23-1	TRBJ2-5
TGTGCCAGCAGCCAGCGTAGACTAGCGGGAGTCGGTGAGCAGTTCTTC	CASSQRRLAGVGEQFF	once	TRBD2	TRBV5-6	TRBJ2-1
TGTGCCAGCTCACCTTTCGGGACAGTAGACAATCAGCCCCAGCATTTT	CASSPFGTVDNQPQHF	.	TRBD1	TRBV18	TRBJ1-5
TGTGCCAGCAGATTAGGAGGCCCCAATCAGCCCCAGCATTTT	CASRLGGPNQPQHF	.	.	TRBV28	TRBJ1-5
TGCGCCAGCAGCTTGTCTGGGACAGTTAACTATGGCTACACCTTC	CASSLSGTVNYGYTF	once	TRBD1	TRBV5-1	TRBJ1-2
TGTGCCAGCAGGAATTCAGGAAACTCTGGAAACACCATATATTTT	CASRNSGNSGNTIYF	.	.	TRBV27	TRBJ1-3
TGTGCCAGCAGTTTAGGGCTAGCGGGGGGTCTAGCCAAAAACATTCAGTACTTC	CASSLGLAGGLAKNIQYF	.	TRBD2	TRBV28	TRBJ2-4
TGTGCCAGCAGCCAAGATCGGGGAACGGGAGGCTACACCTTC	CASSQDRGTGGYTF	.	.	TRBV14	TRBJ1-2
TGTGCCAGCAGTTCTACCGGGACAGGGAGCCGAATGAACACTGAAGCTTTCTTT	CASSSTGTGSRMNTEAFF	.	TRBD1	TRBV28	TRBJ1-1
TGTGCCAGCAGCGTAGTGGCTCTTAACACCGGGGAGCTGTTTTTT	CASSVVALNTGELFF	.	.	TRBV9	TRBJ2-2
TGTGCCTGGAGGCCCTCGGGCAGGGGCCACGAGCAGTACTTC	CAWRPSGRGHEQYF	.	.	TRBV30	TRBJ2-7
TGCAGCGCGACAGGCAATGCTGAAAAACTGTTTTTT	CSATGNAEKLFF	once	.	TRBV29-1	TRBJ1-4
TGTGCCAGCAGCTTAGAGGCTAGCGGGAATAGGAATGAGCAGTTCTTC	CASSLEASGNRNEQFF	.	TRBD2	TRBV7-6	TRBJ2-1
TGTGCCAGCTCCTTTAGCGGGACCAAAAACATTCAGTACTTC	CASSFSGTKNIQYF	.	TRBD2	TRBV27	TRBJ2-4
TGTGCCATCAGTGAGAGGGGCGGTGAAAAACTGTTTTTT	CAISERGGEKLFF	.	.	TRBV10-3	TRBJ1-4
TGTGCCAGCAGCGTAGCGGGGGGGCCCCAAGAGACCCAGTACTTC	CASSVAGGPQETQYF	.	TRBD2	TRBV9	TRBJ2-5
TGTGCCAGCAGCACTAGTAGGGCGAGTAATTCACCCCTCCACTTT	CASSTSRASNSPLHF	.	.	TRBV7-9	TRBJ1-6
TGTGCCAGCAGAACCGGGACAGGGGGATCAGGAAACACCATATATTTT	CASRTGTGGSGNTIYF	.	TRBD1	TRBV28	TRBJ1-3
TGTGCCAGCACCCTCTTAGCGGGAGGGCCGTACGAGCAGTACTTC	CASTLLAGGPYEQYF	.	TRBD2	TRBV11-2	TRBJ2-7
TGTGCCAGCAGTCGTATACAGGGTGCGGGCAATCAGCCCCAGCATTTT	CASSRIQGAGNQPQHF	.	.	TRBV28	TRBJ1-5
TGTGCCAGCAGACCAACAGGGGGCGGGAGTGAAAAACTGTTTTTT	CASRPTGGGSEKLFF	.	TRBD1	TRBV28	TRBJ1-4
TGCGCCAGCAGCTTGGTTTTTCGGACAGGGGGCTTTGGAGATACGCAGTATTTT	CASSLVFRTGGFGDTQYF	.	TRBD1	TRBV5-1	TRBJ2-3
TGTGCCAGCTCACCACTGGGACTCTACAATGAGCAGTTCTTC	CASSPLGLYNEQFF	once	.	TRBV18	TRBJ2-1
TGTGCCAGCAGCTTAAACGGGGTTGGCGGGGAGACCCAGTACTTC	CASSLNGVGGETQYF	.	.	TRBV7-9	TRBJ2-5
TGTGCCAGCATGGTTACTAGCGGGAGGGCCGGGGAGCTGTTTTTT	CASMVTSGRAGELFF	.	TRBD2	TRBV2	TRBJ2-2
TGTGCCAGCAGCTTAGATTCGAGACAGGGTAGATACTATGGCTACACCTTC	CASSLDSRQGRYYGYTF	.	TRBD1	TRBV11-2	TRBJ1-2
TGCAGCGTTGCAGGGGGCGACTATGGCTACACCTTC	CSVAGGDYGYTF	once	TRBD1	TRBV29-1	TRBJ1-2
TGCAGCGTAGGACTAGCGGGAGGTCGTCAGGGCGAGCAGTACTTC	CSVGLAGGRQGEQYF	.	TRBD2	TRBV29-1	TRBJ2-7
TGTGCCAGTAGTCGGGGGACAGGGGGATACAATGAGCAGTTCTTC	CASSRGTGGYNEQFF	.	TRBD1	TRBV19	TRBJ2-1
TGCAGCGTGGAGACTAGCGGGAACTACGAGCAGTACTTC	CSVETSGNYEQYF	.	TRBD2	TRBV29-1	TRBJ2-7
TGTGCCAGCAGCCAAGACCTGACAGGAATTAACTCCTACGAGCAGTACTTC	CASSQDLTGINSYEQYF	.	.	TRBV4-2	TRBJ2-7
TGTGCCAGCAGCTTGATAGCGGGAGGCGGTGGGGCCAACGTCCTGACTTTC	CASSLIAGGGGANVLTF	.	TRBD2	TRBV7-2	TRBJ2-6
TGTGCCAGCAGCTTAGATTCTTCAGGGACAGATACGCAGTATTTT	CASSLDSSGTDTQYF	.	.	TRBV11-3	TRBJ2-3
TGTGCCACCAGCATGGGCCTAGCGGGCAATGAGCAGTTCTTC	CATSMGLAGNEQFF	.	TRBD2	TRBV15	TRBJ2-1
TGCGCCAGCAGCGTACAGGGGGCTGAGGAGCAGTTCTTC	CASSVQGAEEQFF	once	TRBD1	TRBV5-1	TRBJ2-1
TGCAGCGTTGTTGGAGGGAAGGGATTCTCCTACAATGAGCAGTTCTTC	CSVVGGKGFSYNEQFF	.	.	TRBV29-1	TRBJ2-1
TGTGCCAGCAGCCAGGGGAGTGGCTGGGCTATGAACACTGAAGCTTTCTTT	CASSQGSGWAMNTEAFF	.	.	TRBV14	TRBJ1-1
TGTGCCAGTAGTATAGCCCCCCGCGAGGGAGGCGAGACCCAGTACTTC	CASSIAPREGGETQYF	.	.	TRBV19	TRBJ2-5
TGTGCCAGCAGTCACAGCCTTCAAAAGGAAAAACTGTTTTTT	CASSHSLQKEKLFF	.	.	TRBV7-6	TRBJ1-4
TGTGCCAGCAGCTTGTTAAGCGAGGAATACAATTCACCCCTCCACTTT	CASSLLSEEYNSPLHF	.	.	TRBV5-6	TRBJ1-6
TGTGCCAGCAGTGCCGGGAGTTACGAGCAGTACTTC	CASSAGSYEQYF	.	.	TRBV6-1	TRBJ2-7